The rows below give T cell receptor beta chains drawn from one sample of a study of long-term antiretroviral therapy in people with HIV. Produced via immunoSEQ multiplex PCR; TCRdb's table is partial and in-frame only. Altogether tens of thousands of clones are present, approximately 95% being singletons, with the ten largest covering about 3%. This specimen was unsorted PBMCs, taken 5.3 years after starting antiretroviral therapy. The receptors here all came from a man between 45 and 60 years old with HIV. CDR3s include the opening cysteine and the closing phenylalanine or tryptophan. The D gene is left open where the match is weak. Only some rows state a clone size, as once, few, many or a class for expanded clones.

d_gene	v_gene	abundance	j_gene	CDR3aa	CDR3nt
NA	TRBV5-6	NA	TRBJ1-2	CASSLFTGTHYGYTF	TGTGCCAGCAGCTTGTTCACCGGGACACACTATGGCTACACCTTC
TRBD2	TRBV7-9	NA	TRBJ2-3	CASSGLAGGTDTQYF	TGTGCCAGCAGCGGACTAGCGGGGGGGACAGATACGCAGTATTTT
NA	TRBV2	NA	TRBJ2-7	CASSEEYEQYF	TGTGCCAGCAGTGAGGAGTACGAGCAGTACTTC
NA	TRBV6-5	NA	TRBJ2-1	CASTGKHHEQFF	TGTGCCAGCACGGGTAAGCACCATGAGCAGTTCTTC
NA	TRBV6-5	NA	TRBJ2-7	CASSYGDEQYF	TGTGCCAGCAGTTACGGAGACGAGCAGTACTTC
NA	TRBV2	NA	TRBJ1-3	CAIRERAGNTIYF	TGTGCCATTAGGGAGAGAGCAGGAAACACCATATATTTT
NA	TRBV5-4	NA	TRBJ2-5	CASSLEAAPTQYF	TGTGCCAGCAGCTTGGAGGCAGCCCCGACCCAGTACTTC
NA	TRBV6-1	NA	TRBJ1-1	CASIRTENTEAFF	TGTGCCAGCATAAGGACGGAGAACACTGAAGCTTTCTTT
TRBD2	TRBV4-1	NA	TRBJ2-1	CASSQDLGLANEQFF	TGCGCCAGCAGCCAAGATCTGGGACTAGCGAATGAGCAGTTCTTC
TRBD2	TRBV27	NA	TRBJ2-7	CASTLGGGYEQYF	TGTGCCAGCACCCTCGGGGGGGGGTACGAGCAGTACTTC
NA	TRBV6-1	NA	TRBJ1-6	CASSEKRGGGSPLHF	TGTGCCAGCAGTGAAAAACGGGGCGGAGGGTCACCCCTCCACTTT
NA	TRBV5-6	NA	TRBJ1-1	CASSLTWGSNTEAFF	TGTGCCAGCAGCTTGACATGGGGCTCGAACACTGAAGCTTTCTTT
TRBD1	TRBV5-4	few	TRBJ2-7	CASSFDTGEAVEQYF	TGTGCCAGCAGCTTCGATACAGGGGAAGCGGTCGAGCAGTACTTC
NA	TRBV19	NA	TRBJ2-7	CASSIGSPGEQYF	TGTGCCAGTAGTATTGGCAGTCCTGGGGAGCAGTACTTC
NA	TRBV13	NA	TRBJ1-5	CASSLGPNQPQHF	TGTGCCAGCAGCTTAGGGCCCAACCAGCCCCAGCATTTT
TRBD2	TRBV7-3	NA	TRBJ2-3	CASSRTSASDTQYF	TGTGCCAGCAGCCGGACTAGCGCGTCAGATACGCAGTATTTT
NA	TRBV10-1	NA	TRBJ2-2	CASSESNSVTGELFF	TGCGCCAGCAGTGAGTCGAATTCCGTCACCGGGGAGCTGTTTTTT
NA	TRBV5-1	NA	TRBJ2-7	CASSQGTESYEQYF	TGCGCCAGCAGCCAGGGGACGGAGTCCTACGAGCAGTACTTC
NA	TRBV7-9	NA	TRBJ1-6	CASSSGQIYNSPLHF	TGTGCCAGCAGCTCAGGACAAATCTATAATTCACCCCTCCACTTT
TRBD1	TRBV4-3	few	TRBJ2-2	CASSQDGQGAQGGELFF	TGCGCCAGCAGCCAAGATGGGCAGGGGGCGCAGGGCGGGGAGCTGTTTTTT
NA	TRBV2	NA	TRBJ2-3	CASMGTDTQYF	TGTGCCAGCATGGGGACAGATACGCAGTATTTT
TRBD2	TRBV28	NA	TRBJ2-7	CASSLGLAGAEQYF	TGTGCCAGCAGTCTAGGACTAGCGGGGGCCGAGCAGTACTTC
NA	TRBV6-6	NA	TRBJ1-6	CASSTGGFTGSPLHF	TGTGCCAGCAGTACTGGGGGCTTCACGGGTTCACCCCTCCACTTT
TRBD2	TRBV27	NA	TRBJ2-7	CASSIIIAGRPYEQYF	TGTGCCAGCAGTATTATAATAGCGGGGCGACCCTACGAGCAGTACTTC
TRBD2	TRBV7-2	NA	TRBJ2-1	CASSWVGGGNNEQFF	TGTGCCAGCAGCTGGGTCGGGGGGGGTAACAATGAGCAGTTCTTC
TRBD2	TRBV7-2	NA	TRBJ2-2	CASSLVRGAGELFF	TGTGCCAGCAGCTTAGTTCGGGGGGCCGGGGAGCTGTTTTTT